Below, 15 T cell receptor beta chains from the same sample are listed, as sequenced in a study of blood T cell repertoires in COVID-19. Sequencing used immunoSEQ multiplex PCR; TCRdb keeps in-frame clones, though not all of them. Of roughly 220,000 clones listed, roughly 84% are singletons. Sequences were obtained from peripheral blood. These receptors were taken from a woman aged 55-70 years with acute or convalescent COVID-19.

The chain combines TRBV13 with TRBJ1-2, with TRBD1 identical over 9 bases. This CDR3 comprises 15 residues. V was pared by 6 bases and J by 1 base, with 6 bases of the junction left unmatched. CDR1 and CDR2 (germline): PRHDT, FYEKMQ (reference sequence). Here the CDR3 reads CASRQTGGRNYGYTF. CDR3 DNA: TGTGCCAGCAGGCAAACAGGGGGCCGTAACTATGGCTACACCTTC.

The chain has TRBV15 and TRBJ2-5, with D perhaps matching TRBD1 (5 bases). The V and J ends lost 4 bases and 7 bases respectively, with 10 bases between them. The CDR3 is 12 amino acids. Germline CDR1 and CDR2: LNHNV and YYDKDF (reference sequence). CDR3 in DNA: TGTGCCACCAGCAAAAATCAGGGGACCCAGTACTTC. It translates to CATSKNQGTQYF.

The chain's CDR3 is CASSQTDTNTGELFF. The CDR3 DNA is TGTGCCAGCAGCCAGACAGATACGAACACCGGGGAGCTGTTTTTT. V usage is TRBV4-2 and J usage is TRBJ2-2, with a tentative D call TRBD1 (5 bases). Germline V gene data show CDR1 as LGHNA and CDR2 as YNFKEQ. There are 15 residues in the CDR3. V gave up 3 bases and J gave up 0 bases, with 8 bases separating them.

Here the CDR3 reads CASRSGTGAGYTF. The DNA for the CDR3 is TGTGCCAGCAGGTCTGGGACAGGGGCTGGCTACACCTTC. The chain links TRBV28 to TRBJ1-2, with 10 bases aligning to TRBD1. The CDR3 is made up of 13 amino acids. J gave up 7 bases and V 6 bases, and 5 bases lay outside the gene matches. CDR1 MDHEN and CDR2 SYDVKM come from the germline V gene.

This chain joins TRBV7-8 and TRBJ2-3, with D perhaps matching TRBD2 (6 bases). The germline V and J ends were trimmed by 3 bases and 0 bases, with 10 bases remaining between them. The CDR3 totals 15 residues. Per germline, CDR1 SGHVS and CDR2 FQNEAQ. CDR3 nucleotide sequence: TGTGCCAGCAGCTTTTCCGGGACTAGCACAGATACGCAGTATTTT. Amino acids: CASSFSGTSTDTQYF.

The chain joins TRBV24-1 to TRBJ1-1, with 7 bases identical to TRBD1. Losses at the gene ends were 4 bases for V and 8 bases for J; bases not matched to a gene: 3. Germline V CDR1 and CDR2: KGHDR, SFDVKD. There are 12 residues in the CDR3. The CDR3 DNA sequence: TGTGCCACCAGTGAGACAGGGACCGAAGCTTTCTTT. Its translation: CATSETGTEAFF.

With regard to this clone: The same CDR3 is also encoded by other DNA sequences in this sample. In nucleotides, the CDR3 is TGCAGCGTTGAACGGAGTCGGAATGAGCAGTTCTTC. Translated: CSVERSRNEQFF. This chain joins TRBV29-1 and TRBJ2-1, with D hard to call. CDR3 length: 12 amino acids. The germline V and J ends were trimmed by 2 bases and 7 bases, with 9 bases remaining between them. Germline-derived CDR1 and CDR2 are SQVTM and ANQGSEA.

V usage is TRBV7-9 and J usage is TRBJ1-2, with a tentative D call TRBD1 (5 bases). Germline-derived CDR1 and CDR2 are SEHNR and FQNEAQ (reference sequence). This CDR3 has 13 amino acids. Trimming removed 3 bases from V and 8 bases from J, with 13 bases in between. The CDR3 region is CASSLGQAQGYTF. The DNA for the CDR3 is TGTGCCAGCAGCTTGGGGCAGGCTCAGGGCTACACCTTC.

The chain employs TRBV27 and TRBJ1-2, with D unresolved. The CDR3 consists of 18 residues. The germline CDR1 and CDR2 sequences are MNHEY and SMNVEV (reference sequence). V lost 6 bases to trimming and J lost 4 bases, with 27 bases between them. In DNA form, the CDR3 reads TGTGCCAGCAGGCGGACTTATAAGGTAGCTCCCCAAGCCTATGGCTACACCTTC. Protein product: CASRRTYKVAPQAYGYTF.

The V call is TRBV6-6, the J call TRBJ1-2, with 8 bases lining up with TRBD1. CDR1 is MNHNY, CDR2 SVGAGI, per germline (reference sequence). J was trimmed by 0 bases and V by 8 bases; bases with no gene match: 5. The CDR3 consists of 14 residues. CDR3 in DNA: TGTGCCAGCTCCGGGACAGGAGCTAACTATGGCTACACCTTC. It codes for CASSGTGANYGYTF.

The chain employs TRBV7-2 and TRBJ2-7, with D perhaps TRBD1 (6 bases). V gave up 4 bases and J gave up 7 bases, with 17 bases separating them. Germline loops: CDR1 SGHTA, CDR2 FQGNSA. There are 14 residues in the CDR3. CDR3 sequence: CASSSTGQGREQYF. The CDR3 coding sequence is TGTGCCAGCAGCTCGACGGGACAAGGAAGGGAGCAGTACTTC.

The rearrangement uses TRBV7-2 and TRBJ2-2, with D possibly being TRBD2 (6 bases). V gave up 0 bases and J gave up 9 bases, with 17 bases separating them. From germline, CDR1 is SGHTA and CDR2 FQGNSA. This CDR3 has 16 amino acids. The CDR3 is CASSLARGLTMRELFF. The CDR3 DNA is TGTGCCAGCAGCTTAGCGAGGGGACTTACGATGAGGGAGCTGTTTTTT.

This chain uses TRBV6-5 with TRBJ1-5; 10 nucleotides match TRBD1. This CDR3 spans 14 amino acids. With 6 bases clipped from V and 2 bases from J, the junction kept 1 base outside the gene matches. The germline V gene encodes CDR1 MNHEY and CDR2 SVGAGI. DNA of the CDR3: TGTGCCAGCAGAGGGACAGGGGGCAATCAGCCCCAGCATTTT. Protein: CASRGTGGNQPQHF.

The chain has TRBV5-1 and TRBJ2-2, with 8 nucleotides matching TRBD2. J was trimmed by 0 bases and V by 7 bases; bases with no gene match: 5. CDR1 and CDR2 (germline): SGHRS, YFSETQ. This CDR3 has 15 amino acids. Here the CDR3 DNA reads TGCGCCAGCTCTCGGGGGGGCCCGAACACCGGGGAGCTGTTTTTT. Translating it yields CASSRGGPNTGELFF.

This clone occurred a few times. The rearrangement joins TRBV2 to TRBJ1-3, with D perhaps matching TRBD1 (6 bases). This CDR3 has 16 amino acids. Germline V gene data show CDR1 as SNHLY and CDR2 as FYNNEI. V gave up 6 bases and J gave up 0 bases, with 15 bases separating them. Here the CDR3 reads CASSVRDTGSGNTIYF. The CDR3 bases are TGTGCCAGCAGCGTCCGGGACACCGGCTCTGGAAACACCATATATTTT.